This TCR beta chain was sequenced during a study of CD8 T cells in Susac syndrome. Germline CDR1 KGHSH, CDR2 LQKENI. This CDR3 comprises 12 residues. Trimming stripped 8 bases from V and 0 bases from J, with 6 bases between. This clonotype was seen a handful of times. Roughly 0.45 to 1 ug RNA was reverse transcribed with random hexamers. MiXCR was run by TCRdb on the immunoSEQ multiplex PCR reads, yielding one entry per CDR3 protein. The table shows over 95,000 distinct CDR3 sequences, with 85% to 95% occurring only once. The specimen sequenced was CD8+ T cells from PBMCs. The V gene is TRBV18, the J gene TRBJ2-3; D gene uncertain. This receptor was identified in a human donor in good health. CDR3 in amino acids: CASSPSTDTQYF. The DNA of the CDR3 is TGTGCCAGCAGCCCCAGCACAGATACGCAGTATTTT.